The entry that follows covers one TCR beta chain sequence. This entry belongs to a study of radiation and T cells in renal cell carcinoma. Time point indicated: baseline pretreatment blood. The sample's treatment: 15 Gy SBRT to primary tumor, nephrectomy 4 weeks later. Generated by immunoSEQ multiplex PCR, the TCRdb table keeps only in-frame clones and is missing some. The top ten hold 4.1% of the sample, which has approximately 150,000 clones, approximately 90% seen once. There are 11 residues in the CDR3. Germline loops: CDR1 DFQATT, CDR2 SNEGSKA (reference sequence). V lost 1 base to trimming and J lost 5 bases, with 3 bases between them.

The rearrangement joins TRBV20-1 to TRBJ2-1; D gene unclear. The specimen comprised blood, sampled from a patient whose treatment included radiotherapy and nephrectomy. The TCR comes from an older woman with renal cell carcinoma. The CDR3 is CSARGHNEQFF. The CDR3 region has the DNA TGCAGTGCTAGAGGCCACAATGAGCAGTTCTTC.